Listed below are T cell receptor beta chains from one sample, sequenced in a study of CD8+CD57+ T cells in acquired aplastic anemia. MiXCR, run by TCRdb on the reads, gives a single entry per CDR3 protein. The sample includes just over 450,000 distinct CDR3 sequences, around 33% of them seen just once. Sequencing was carried out using sorted CD4+, CD8+, or CD8+CD57+ T cells (not recorded which) from PBMCs. These receptor sequences come from a human donor with aplastic anemia. The CDR3 runs from the conserved cysteine through the conserved F or W. The D gene is left open where the match is weak. Clone size is shown for a subset of rows, as once, few, many or a class of expanded clone.

J gene: TRBJ1-2
clone size: few
D gene: .
V gene: TRBV7-2
CDR3 protein: CASSQGWGYTF
CDR3 DNA: TGTGCCAGCAGCCAAGGTTGGGGCTACACCTTC

J gene: TRBJ1-4
clone size: .
D gene: .
V gene: TRBV20-1
CDR3 protein: CSAGDGNEKLVF
CDR3 DNA: TGCAGTGCTGGGGACGGGAATGAAAAACTGGTTTTT

J gene: TRBJ2-5
clone size: .
D gene: .
V gene: TRBV7-6
CDR3 protein: CASSPTGHGQETQYF
CDR3 DNA: TGTGCCAGCAGCCCGACGGGACACGGACAAGAGACCCAGTACTTC

J gene: TRBJ1-2
clone size: many
D gene: .
V gene: TRBV7-8
CDR3 protein: CASSQLGGRGGYTF
CDR3 DNA: TGTGCCAGCAGTCAGTTAGGGGGGCGCGGTGGCTACACCTTC

J gene: TRBJ1-5
clone size: many
D gene: .
V gene: TRBV7-9
CDR3 protein: CASSLALRAENQPQHF
CDR3 DNA: TGTGCCAGCAGCTTAGCGTTGAGGGCAGAAAATCAGCCCCAGCATTTT

J gene: TRBJ2-7
clone size: few
D gene: .
V gene: TRBV28
CDR3 protein: CASTAGTSYEQYF
CDR3 DNA: TGTGCCAGCACGGCAGGGACCTCCTACGAGCAGTACTTC

J gene: TRBJ1-1
clone size: many
D gene: .
V gene: TRBV19
CDR3 protein: CASSIAEHSVAEAFF
CDR3 DNA: TGTGCCAGTAGTATAGCTGAACATTCCGTAGCTGAAGCTTTCTTT

J gene: TRBJ2-1
clone size: few
D gene: .
V gene: TRBV11-2
CDR3 protein: CASSRSTYNEQFF
CDR3 DNA: TGTGCCAGCAGCCGTTCCACCTACAATGAGCAGTTCTTC

J gene: TRBJ2-2
clone size: .
D gene: .
V gene: TRBV24-1
CDR3 protein: CATSDLSGYGTGELFF
CDR3 DNA: TGTGCCACCAGTGATTTATCGGGGTATGGCACCGGGGAGCTGTTTTTT

J gene: TRBJ1-1
clone size: .
D gene: TRBD1
V gene: TRBV4-1
CDR3 protein: CASSQGRTGDEAFF
CDR3 DNA: TGCGCCAGCAGCCAAGGACGGACAGGCGATGAAGCTTTCTTT

J gene: TRBJ2-7
clone size: .
D gene: TRBD1
V gene: TRBV2
CDR3 protein: CASSATTFWEQGAGGSEQYF
CDR3 DNA: TGTGCCAGCAGTGCAACTACATTCTGGGAACAGGGGGCTGGTGGGTCCGAGCAGTACTTC

J gene: TRBJ2-5
clone size: .
D gene: .
V gene: TRBV19
CDR3 protein: CASSTSWWEETQYF
CDR3 DNA: TGTGCCAGTAGTACCTCGTGGTGGGAAGAGACCCAGTACTTC

J gene: TRBJ1-5
clone size: many
D gene: .
V gene: TRBV19
CDR3 protein: CASTQRGLGNQPQHF
CDR3 DNA: TGTGCCAGTACCCAGCGGGGGTTGGGCAATCAGCCCCAGCATTTT

J gene: TRBJ2-3
clone size: once
D gene: TRBD2
V gene: TRBV10-1
CDR3 protein: CASSPGLETDTQYF
CDR3 DNA: TGCGCCAGCAGTCCGGGACTAGAAACAGATACGCAGTATTTT

J gene: TRBJ1-4
clone size: .
D gene: .
V gene: TRBV4-2
CDR3 protein: CASSQVLGEKLFF
CDR3 DNA: TGTGCCAGCAGCCAAGTTTTAGGTGAAAAACTGTTTTTT

J gene: TRBJ2-2
clone size: .
D gene: .
V gene: TRBV4-3
CDR3 protein: CASSQTTTNTGELFF
CDR3 DNA: TGCGCCAGCAGCCAAACGACAACGAACACCGGGGAGCTGTTTTTT

J gene: TRBJ1-2
clone size: many
D gene: TRBD1
V gene: TRBV2
CDR3 protein: CASRPGQGFGNYGYTF
CDR3 DNA: TGTGCCAGCAGGCCGGGACAGGGCTTCGGTAACTATGGCTACACCTTC